Each of the 18 T cell receptor beta chains below was sequenced from the same sample in a study of T-cell reconstitution after alpha-beta-depleted transplantation in children. Library preparation (for TCRbeta) was performed with unique molecular identifiers. MiXCR was run by TCRdb on the PCR reads, yielding one entry per CDR3 protein. Of fewer than 700,000 distinct CDR3 sequences listed, more than 20% were seen once; the top ten hold 13% to 15%. The sample consisted of PBMCs, mostly from graft donor cells, taken 360 days after TCRalphabeta/CD19-depleted stem cell transplant. These receptors came from a boy under two years old who had a stem cell transplant for acute myeloid leukemia, so the T cells may come from the graft donor.

The rearrangement uses TRBV29-1 and TRBJ2-3; 7 bases are shared with TRBD2. CDR1 is SQVTM, CDR2 ANQGSEA, per germline. With V trimmed by 4 bases and J by 5 bases, 15 bases remained unmatched. The CDR3 runs to 16 residues. CDR3 region: CSVGRNLGAGVDTQYF. Here the CDR3 DNA reads TGCAGCGTTGGGCGAAACCTTGGGGCGGGGGTAGATACGCAGTATTTT.

This clonotype was seen a few times. The V and J genes are TRBV15 and TRBJ2-1, with TRBD2 matching 7 bases. Germline lookup yields CDR1 LNHNV and CDR2 YYDKDF (reference sequence). The CDR3 has 17 amino acids. V shed 1 base, J shed 6 bases, and the junction held 12 bases outside the gene matches. CDR3 residues: CATSRVPAGIMSNEQFF. CDR3 coding DNA: TGTGCCACCAGCAGAGTTCCAGCGGGGATCATGTCCAATGAGCAGTTCTTC.

This clonotype has more than one count but fewer than ten. V usage is TRBV20-1 and J usage is TRBJ2-4; the D gene could be TRBD1 or TRBD2 (5 bases each). The CDR3 length is 13 residues. Trimming took 2 bases from V and 3 from J, leaving 8 bases between them. CDR1 DFQATT and CDR2 SNEGSKA come from the germline V gene (reference sequence). Here the CDR3 DNA reads TGCAGTGCTAGACCTGGGGGCAAAAACATTCAGTACTTC. Translation: CSARPGGKNIQYF.

This clonotype was seen only a few times. J is TRBJ2-3 and V is TRBV6-1; 10 positions agree with TRBD2. J gave up 5 bases and V 5 bases, and 10 bases lay outside the gene matches. This CDR3 has 16 amino acids. Germline V gene sequence: CDR1 MNHNS, CDR2 SASEGT. The CDR3 nucleotides read TGTGCCAGCAGTATCGGTGGTAGCGGGGGGAGAGATACGCAGTATTTT. Translation: CASSIGGSGGRDTQYF.

A remark on this clonotype: A read error may be the cause here, since a much bigger clone is one base away. A read error is likely, as this CDR3 ends without the conserved phenylalanine or tryptophan. The genes are TRBV5-6 and TRBJ2-5; D is possibly TRBD1 or TRBD2 (5 bases each). V lost 3 bases to trimming and J lost 2 bases, with 8 bases between them. The germline V gene encodes CDR1 SGHDT and CDR2 YYEEEE. The CDR3 consists of 13 residues. CDR3 coding DNA: TGTGCCAGCAGCTGGGACGGTCAAGAGACCCAGTACTAC. Its translation is CASSWDGQETQYY.

The V gene is TRBV20-1, the J gene TRBJ2-7; D is uncertain. V gave up 3 bases and J gave up 2 bases, with 8 bases separating them. This CDR3 comprises 12 residues. CDR1 is DFQATT, CDR2 SNEGSKA, per germline (reference sequence). CDR3 DNA: TGCAGTGCTAGTGGACGGACCTACGAGCAGTACGTC. Residues: CSASGRTYEQYV.

In this sample, this clonotype turned up many times. J is TRBJ1-2 and V is TRBV3-1; 7 positions match TRBD1. CDR3 length: 15 amino acids. Trimming cost V 1 base and J 4 bases; bases outside gene matches: 6. Germline V CDR1 and CDR2: LGHDT, YNNKEL (reference sequence). Here the CDR3 DNA reads TGTGCCAGCAGCCAAGTCTCCCGGGACAGCTATGGCTACACCTTC. Residues: CASSQVSRDSYGYTF.

This clonotype was counted ten times or more. This sequence joins TRBV20-1 and TRBJ2-1; 8 bases are shared with TRBD2. The CDR3 has 13 residues. V lost 7 bases to trimming and J lost 5 bases; unmatched junction nucleotides: 7. The germline V gene has CDR1 DFQATT and CDR2 SNEGSKA (reference sequence). Here the CDR3 reads CSGASGGHNEQFF. The DNA of the CDR3 is TGCAGTGGGGCAAGCGGGGGACACAATGAGCAGTTCTTC.

A few counts support this clonotype. The rearrangement links TRBV6-2 or TRBV6-3 to TRBJ2-1; tentative D call: TRBD2 (7 bases). The germline CDR1 and CDR2 sequences are MNHEY and SVGEGT. V was cut by 5 bases and J by 0 bases, with 26 bases left in between. There are 20 residues in the CDR3. CDR3 residues: CASSPRGAGTPPSSYNEQFF. The CDR3 DNA is TGTGCCAGCAGTCCCCGGGGAGCGGGGACACCACCGAGCTCCTACAATGAGCAGTTCTTC.

This chain links TRBV12-3 or TRBV12-4 with TRBJ2-1; D may be TRBD2 (7 bases). V lost 8 bases, J lost 4 bases, and 21 bases lay in between. This CDR3 is 16 amino acids long. CDR3 sequence reads: CASAGWEGGPYNEQFF. The CDR3 DNA reads TGTGCCAGCGCCGGATGGGAGGGGGGGCCTTACAATGAGCAGTTCTTC.

The chain joins TRBV29-1 to TRBJ1-3; D may be TRBD1 (5 bases). Trimming cost V 1 base and J 0 bases, with 10 bases left between them. There are 15 residues in the CDR3. Germline CDR1 SQVTM, CDR2 ANQGSEA. This CDR3 reads CSVEGPGSSGNTIYF. The CDR3 DNA reads TGCAGCGTTGAAGGCCCAGGGAGCTCTGGAAACACCATATATTTT.

The chain links TRBV20-1 to TRBJ2-5; D remains ambiguous. The V end was cut by 4 bases, the J end by 5 bases, with 14 bases between. Germline V gene lookup returns CDR1 DFQATT and CDR2 SNEGSKA (reference sequence). CDR3 length: 13 residues. CDR3 sequence: CSAKYYERETQYF. CDR3 DNA: TGCAGTGCTAAATACTACGAAAGGGAGACCCAGTACTTC.

The chain couples TRBV6-1 to TRBJ2-1, with D hard to call. Germline V CDR1 and CDR2: MNHNS, SASEGT. The V end was cut by 6 bases, the J end by 9 bases, with 21 bases between. The CDR3 runs 15 residues. CDR3 bases: TGTGCCAGCAGGACGGAAGGGCGGCTAGGCGGTGAGCAGTTCTTC. Encoded protein: CASRTEGRLGGEQFF.

This clonotype appeared a few times. The rearrangement links TRBV27 to TRBJ1-2; 9 bases map to TRBD1. Germline loops: CDR1 MNHEY, CDR2 SMNVEV (reference sequence). V shed 2 bases, J shed 10 bases, and the junction held 5 bases outside the gene matches. The CDR3 runs 13 residues. CDR3 nucleotide sequence: TGTGCCAGCAGTTTAGGGACAGGGAATGTCTACACCTTC. It is translated as CASSLGTGNVYTF.

This clonotype was seen a handful of times. The CDR3 reads CASSAVNYEQYV. The DNA of the CDR3 is TGCGCCAGCAGTGCGGTCAATTACGAGCAGTACGTC. The gene calls are TRBV10-2 and TRBJ2-7, with D unclear. V lost 4 bases and J 4 bases, leaving 8 bases between the germline ends. This CDR3 is 12 amino acids long. The germline V gene has CDR1 WSHSY and CDR2 SAAADI.

This clonotype was counted ten times or more. This chain links TRBV28 with TRBJ1-3; D gene ambiguous. The germline gives CDR1 MDHEN, CDR2 SYDVKM. V was shortened by 3 bases and J by 8 bases, with 11 bases between the two germline ends. This CDR3 is built from 13 residues. The DNA of the CDR3 is TGTGCCAGCAGTTTGACCCTCGAAGACACCATATATTTT. It specifies CASSLTLEDTIYF.

The chain combines TRBV15 with TRBJ1-5; 9 bases are a match to TRBD1. From germline, CDR1 is LNHNV and CDR2 YYDKDF (reference sequence). Trimming cost V 0 bases and J 6 bases; bases outside gene matches: 3. This CDR3 has 15 residues. The CDR3 sequence: CATSRDGQGFQPQHF. CDR3 bases: TGTGCCACCAGCAGAGATGGACAGGGGTTTCAGCCCCAGCATTTT.

The chain combines TRBV5-1 with TRBJ1-2; D is ambiguous. This CDR3 is 15 amino acids long. V lost 6 bases, J lost 2 bases, and 17 bases lay in between. Per the germline V gene, CDR1 is SGHRS and CDR2 is YFSETQ. DNA for the CDR3: TGCGCCAGCACCCACGGTACAGCCGTAAACTATGGCTACACCTTC. Translation: CASTHGTAVNYGYTF.